This TCR beta chain was obtained from a study of blood T cell repertoires in COVID-19. Some clones are missing from TCRdb's copy, which holds only in-frame ones; the method was immunoSEQ multiplex PCR. The table includes 150,000 to 190,000 clones, about 86% detected once. V shed 4 bases, J shed 7 bases, and the junction held 9 bases outside the gene matches. This CDR3 has 15 amino acids. CDR1 and CDR2 (germline): LNHDA, SQIVND (reference sequence). The TCR comes from a man aged 45 to 65 who had recovered from COVID-19. The chain couples TRBV19 to TRBJ2-1, with 8 bases that match TRBD1. Sequencing was carried out using PBMCs or T cells enriched from blood (not recorded which). Written as DNA, the CDR3 is TGTGCCAGTAGTACCTGGACAGGGTGGATAAATGAGCAGTTCTTC. Its protein is CASSTWTGWINEQFF.